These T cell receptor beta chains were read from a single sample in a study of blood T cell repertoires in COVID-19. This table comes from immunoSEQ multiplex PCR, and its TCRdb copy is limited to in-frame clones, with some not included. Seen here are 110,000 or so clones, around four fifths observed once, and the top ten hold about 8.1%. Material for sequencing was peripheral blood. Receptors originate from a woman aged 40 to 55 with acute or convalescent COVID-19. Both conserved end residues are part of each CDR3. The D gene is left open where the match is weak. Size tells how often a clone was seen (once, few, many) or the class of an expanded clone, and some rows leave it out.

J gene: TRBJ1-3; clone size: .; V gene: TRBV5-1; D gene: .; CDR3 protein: CASSPEGGRGNTIYF; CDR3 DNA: TGCGCCAGCAGCCCCGAGGGGGGGCGAGGAAACACCATATATTTT
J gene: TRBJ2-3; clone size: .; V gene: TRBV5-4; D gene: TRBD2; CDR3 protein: CASSPGLADTDTQYF; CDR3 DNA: TGTGCCAGCAGCCCCGGACTAGCGGACACAGATACGCAGTATTTT
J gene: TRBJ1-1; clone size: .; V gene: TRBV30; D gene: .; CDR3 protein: CAWKRLQADEAFF; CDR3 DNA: TGTGCCTGGAAGAGGTTACAGGCCGATGAAGCTTTCTTT
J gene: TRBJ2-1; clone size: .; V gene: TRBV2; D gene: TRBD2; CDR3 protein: CASSAGGGASNEQFF; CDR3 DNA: TGTGCCAGCAGTGCGGGCGGGGGGGCTTCCAATGAGCAGTTCTTC
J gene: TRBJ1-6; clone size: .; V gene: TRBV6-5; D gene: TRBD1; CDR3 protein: CASSSGTGLNSPLHF; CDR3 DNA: TGTGCCAGCAGTTCCGGGACAGGACTTAATTCACCCCTCCACTTT
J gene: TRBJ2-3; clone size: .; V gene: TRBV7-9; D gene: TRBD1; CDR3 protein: CASSLGLRGTTDTQYF; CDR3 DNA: TGTGCCAGCAGCTTAGGTCTCAGGGGGACCACAGATACGCAGTATTTT
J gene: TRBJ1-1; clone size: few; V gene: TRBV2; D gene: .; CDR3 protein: CASILSGLNTEAFF; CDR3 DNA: TGTGCCAGCATATTGTCAGGGTTGAACACTGAAGCTTTCTTT
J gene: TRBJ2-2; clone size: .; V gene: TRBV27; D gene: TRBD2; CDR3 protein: CASSWGTSGSGELFF; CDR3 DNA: TGTGCCAGCAGTTGGGGGACTAGCGGGAGCGGGGAGCTGTTTTTT
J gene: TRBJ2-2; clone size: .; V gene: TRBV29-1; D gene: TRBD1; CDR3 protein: CSTRGTGGKAGELFF; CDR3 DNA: TGCAGCACTCGAGGCACAGGGGGGAAGGCCGGGGAGCTGTTTTTT
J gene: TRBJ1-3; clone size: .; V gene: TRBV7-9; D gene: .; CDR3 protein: CASSSTDSRGNTIYF; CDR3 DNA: TGTGCCAGCAGTTCGACCGACAGTCGTGGAAACACCATATATTTT
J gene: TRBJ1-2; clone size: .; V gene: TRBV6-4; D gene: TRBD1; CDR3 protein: CASSQRTGIGYTF; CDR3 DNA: TGTGCCAGCAGCCAACGGACAGGGATTGGCTACACCTTC
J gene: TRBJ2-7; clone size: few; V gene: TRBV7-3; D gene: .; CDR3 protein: CASSLSGSLEQYF; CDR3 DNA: TGTGCCAGCAGCTTATCAGGGTCCCTCGAGCAGTACTTC
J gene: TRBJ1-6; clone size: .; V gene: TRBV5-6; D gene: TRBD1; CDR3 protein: CASSRGQHNSPLHF; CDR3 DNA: TGTGCCAGCAGCAGGGGACAGCATAATTCACCCCTCCACTTT
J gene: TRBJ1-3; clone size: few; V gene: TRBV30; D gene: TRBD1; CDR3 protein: CAQTGGSGNTIYF; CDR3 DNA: TGTGCCCAAACAGGGGGCTCTGGAAACACCATATATTTT
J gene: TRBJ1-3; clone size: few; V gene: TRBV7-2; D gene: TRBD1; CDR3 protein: CASSYDRVSGNTIYF; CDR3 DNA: TGTGCCAGCAGCTACGACAGGGTCTCTGGAAACACCATATATTTT
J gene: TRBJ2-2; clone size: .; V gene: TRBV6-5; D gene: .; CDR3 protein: CASSYIGAVNTGELFF; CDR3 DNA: TGTGCCAGCAGTTACATTGGGGCTGTGAACACCGGGGAGCTGTTTTTT
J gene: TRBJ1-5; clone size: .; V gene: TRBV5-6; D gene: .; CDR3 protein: CASSLRENQPQHF; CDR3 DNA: TGTGCCAGCAGCTTGAGGGAGAATCAGCCCCAGCATTTT
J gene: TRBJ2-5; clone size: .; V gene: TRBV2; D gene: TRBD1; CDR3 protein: CASSYYGQGWETQYF; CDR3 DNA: TGTGCCAGCAGTTACTACGGACAGGGTTGGGAGACCCAGTACTTC
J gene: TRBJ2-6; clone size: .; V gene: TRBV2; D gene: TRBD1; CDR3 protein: CASTFTGTGSPGANVLTF; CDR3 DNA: TGTGCCAGCACCTTCACCGGGACAGGGTCTCCTGGGGCCAACGTCCTGACTTTC
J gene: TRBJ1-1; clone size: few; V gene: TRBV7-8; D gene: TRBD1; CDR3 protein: CASSQGVNTEAFF; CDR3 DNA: TGTGCCAGCAGCCAGGGGGTGAACACTGAAGCTTTCTTT
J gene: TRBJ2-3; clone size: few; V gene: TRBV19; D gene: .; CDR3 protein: CASKVGISTDTQYF; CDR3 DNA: TGTGCCAGTAAAGTGGGCATAAGCACAGATACGCAGTATTTT
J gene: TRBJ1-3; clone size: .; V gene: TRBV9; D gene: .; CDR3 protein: CASSADMGNTIYF; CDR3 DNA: TGTGCCAGCAGCGCCGACATGGGAAACACCATATATTTT
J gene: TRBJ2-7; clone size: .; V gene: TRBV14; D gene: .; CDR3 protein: CASSPRAGEQYF; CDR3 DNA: TGTGCCAGCAGCCCTAGGGCGGGCGAGCAGTACTTC
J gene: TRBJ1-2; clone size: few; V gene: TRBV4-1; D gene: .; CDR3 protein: CASSQGEGGDYGYTF; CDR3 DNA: TGCGCCAGCAGCCAAGGTGAGGGTGGGGACTATGGCTACACCTTC
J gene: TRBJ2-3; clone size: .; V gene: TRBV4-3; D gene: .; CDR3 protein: CASSQLDTQYF; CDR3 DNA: TGCGCCAGCAGCCAACTGGATACGCAGTATTTT
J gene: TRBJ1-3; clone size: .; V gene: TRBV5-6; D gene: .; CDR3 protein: CASSFLSTLIDTIYF; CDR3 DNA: TGTGCCAGCAGCTTTCTCTCTACCCTGATTGACACCATATATTTT
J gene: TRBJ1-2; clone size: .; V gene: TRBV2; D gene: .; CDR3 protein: CASAGQLYGYTF; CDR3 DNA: TGTGCCAGCGCAGGACAGTTATATGGCTACACCTTC
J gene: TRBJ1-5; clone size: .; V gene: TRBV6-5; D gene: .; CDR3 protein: CASSLAGVNNQPQHF; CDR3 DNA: TGTGCCAGCAGTCTCGCAGGGGTTAACAATCAGCCCCAGCATTTT
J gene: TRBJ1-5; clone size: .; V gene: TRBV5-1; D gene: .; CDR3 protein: CASSVGGGASNQPQHF; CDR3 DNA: TGCGCCAGCAGCGTCGGAGGGGGGGCTAGCAATCAGCCCCAGCATTTT
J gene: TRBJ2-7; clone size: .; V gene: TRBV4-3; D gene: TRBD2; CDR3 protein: CASSQGRGGSYEQYF; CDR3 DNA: TGCGCCAGCAGCCAAGGACGGGGGGGCTCCTACGAGCAGTACTTC
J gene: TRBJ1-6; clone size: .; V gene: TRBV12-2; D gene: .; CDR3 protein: CASRSDARFSPLHF; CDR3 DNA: TGTGCAAGTCGGTCAGACGCGCGGTTTTCACCCCTCCACTTT
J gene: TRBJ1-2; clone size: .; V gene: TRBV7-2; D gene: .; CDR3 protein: CASSLPPWLGGNYGYTF; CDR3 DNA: TGTGCCAGCAGCCTCCCCCCCTGGTTGGGGGGTAACTATGGCTACACCTTC
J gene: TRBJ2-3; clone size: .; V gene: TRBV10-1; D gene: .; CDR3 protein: CASSDQGLGTDTQYF; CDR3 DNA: TGCGCCAGCAGTGATCAGGGGTTGGGCACAGATACGCAGTATTTT
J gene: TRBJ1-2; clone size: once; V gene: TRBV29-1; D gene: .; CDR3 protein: CSVWTGGYYGYTF; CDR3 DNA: TGCAGCGTTTGGACCGGGGGGTACTATGGCTACACCTTC
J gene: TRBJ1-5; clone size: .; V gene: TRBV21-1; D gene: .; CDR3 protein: CASSRRQGWYQPQHF; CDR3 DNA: TGTGCCAGCAGCAGGAGGCAGGGGTGGTATCAGCCCCAGCATTTT
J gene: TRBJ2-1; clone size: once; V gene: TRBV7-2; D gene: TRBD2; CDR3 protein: CASSTRNQRGGQEQFF; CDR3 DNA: TGTGCCAGCAGCACCAGGAACCAGCGGGGAGGCCAGGAGCAGTTCTTC
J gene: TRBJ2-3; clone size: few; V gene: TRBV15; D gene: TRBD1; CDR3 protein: CATSRKGAADTQYF; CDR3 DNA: TGTGCCACCAGCAGAAAGGGGGCAGCCGATACGCAGTATTTT
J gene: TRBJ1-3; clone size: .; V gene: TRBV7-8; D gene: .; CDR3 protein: CASSFKSNSGNTIYF; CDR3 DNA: TGTGCCAGCAGCTTTAAGAGTAACTCTGGAAACACCATATATTTT
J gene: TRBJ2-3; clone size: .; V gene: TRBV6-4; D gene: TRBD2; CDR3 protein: CASSLTSGATTDTQYF; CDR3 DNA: TGTGCCAGCAGCTTAACTAGCGGGGCGACCACAGATACGCAGTATTTT
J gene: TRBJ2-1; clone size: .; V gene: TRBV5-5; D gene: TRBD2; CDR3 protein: CASSLGLRGAYNEQFF; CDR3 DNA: TGTGCCAGCAGCTTGGGCTTGCGGGGGGCCTACAATGAGCAGTTCTTC
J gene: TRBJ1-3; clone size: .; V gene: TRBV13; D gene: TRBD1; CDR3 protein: CASSLGTGGGNTIYF; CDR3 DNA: TGTGCCAGCAGCCTCGGGACAGGGGGTGGAAACACCATATATTTT
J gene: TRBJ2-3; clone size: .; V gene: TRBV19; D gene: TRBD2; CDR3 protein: CASRPLAGTDTQYF; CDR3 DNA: TGTGCCAGTAGACCACTAGCGGGCACAGATACGCAGTATTTT
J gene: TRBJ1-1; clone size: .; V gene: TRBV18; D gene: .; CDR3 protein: CASSPQRDEAFF; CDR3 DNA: TGTGCCAGCTCACCACAGCGGGACGAAGCTTTCTTT
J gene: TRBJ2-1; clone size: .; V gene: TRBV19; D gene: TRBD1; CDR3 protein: CASSGLPGTGRHNEQFF; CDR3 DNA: TGTGCCAGTAGTGGGCTCCCCGGGACAGGGAGGCACAATGAGCAGTTCTTC
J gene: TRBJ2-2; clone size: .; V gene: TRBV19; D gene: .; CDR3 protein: CASSIRSGELFF; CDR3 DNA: TGTGCCAGTAGTATCCGGTCCGGGGAGCTGTTTTTT
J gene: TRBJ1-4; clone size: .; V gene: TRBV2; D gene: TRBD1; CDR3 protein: CASSASGTGATNEKLFF; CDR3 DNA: TGTGCCAGCAGCGCGTCGGGCACAGGGGCAACTAATGAAAAACTGTTTTTT
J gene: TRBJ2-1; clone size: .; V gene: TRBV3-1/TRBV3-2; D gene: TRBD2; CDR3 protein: CASSLISGLAGGKEQFF; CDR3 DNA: TGTGCCAGCAGCCTAATCTCCGGACTAGCGGGGGGTAAGGAGCAGTTCTTC
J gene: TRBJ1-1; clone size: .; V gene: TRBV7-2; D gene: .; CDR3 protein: CASSSGSSAFF; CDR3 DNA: TGTGCCAGCAGCTCGGGGAGTTCGGCTTTCTTT
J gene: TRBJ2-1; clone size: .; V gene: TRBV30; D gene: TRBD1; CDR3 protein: CAWSVQGDQQFF; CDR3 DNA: TGTGCCTGGAGTGTACAGGGGGACCAGCAGTTCTTC
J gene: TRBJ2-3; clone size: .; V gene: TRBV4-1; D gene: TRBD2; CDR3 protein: CASSHPSGRLAGEFMDTQYF; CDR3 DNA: TGCGCCAGCAGCCATCCCAGTGGCCGACTAGCGGGGGAGTTTATGGATACGCAGTATTTT
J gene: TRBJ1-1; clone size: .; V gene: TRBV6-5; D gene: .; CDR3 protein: CASSPQSMNTEAFF; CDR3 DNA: TGTGCCAGCAGTCCACAGTCAATGAACACTGAAGCTTTCTTT
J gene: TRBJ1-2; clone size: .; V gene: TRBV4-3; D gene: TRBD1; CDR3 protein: CASSHTATGAYGYTF; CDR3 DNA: TGCGCCAGCAGCCACACCGCTACAGGGGCCTATGGCTACACCTTC
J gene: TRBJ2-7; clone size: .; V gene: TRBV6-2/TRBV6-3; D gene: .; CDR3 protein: CASSYLIGQSFYEQYF; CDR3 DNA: TGTGCCAGCAGTTACCTAATTGGACAGTCCTTCTACGAGCAGTACTTC
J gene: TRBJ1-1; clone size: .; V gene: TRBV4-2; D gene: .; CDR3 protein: CASSQGVRTAQFTEAFF; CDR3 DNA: TGTGCCAGCAGCCAAGGTGTCCGGACTGCCCAGTTTACCGAAGCTTTCTTT